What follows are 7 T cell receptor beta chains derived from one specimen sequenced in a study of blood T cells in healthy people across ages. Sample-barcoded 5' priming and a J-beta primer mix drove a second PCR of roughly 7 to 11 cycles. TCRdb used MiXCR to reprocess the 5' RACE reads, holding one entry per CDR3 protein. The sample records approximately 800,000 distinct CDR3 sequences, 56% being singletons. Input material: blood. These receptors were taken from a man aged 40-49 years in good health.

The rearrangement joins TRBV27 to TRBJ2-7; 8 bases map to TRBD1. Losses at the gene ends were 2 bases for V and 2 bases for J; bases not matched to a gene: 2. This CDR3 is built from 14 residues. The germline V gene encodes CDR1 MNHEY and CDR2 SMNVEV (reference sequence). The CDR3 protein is CASSLTGQAYEQYF. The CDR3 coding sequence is TGTGCCAGCAGTTTAACGGGACAGGCCTACGAGCAGTACTTC.

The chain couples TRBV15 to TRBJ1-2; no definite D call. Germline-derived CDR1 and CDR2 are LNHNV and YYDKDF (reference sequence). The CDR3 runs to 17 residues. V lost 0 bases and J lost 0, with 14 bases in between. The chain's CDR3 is CATSRDEGMRANYGYTF. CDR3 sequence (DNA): TGTGCCACCAGCAGAGATGAGGGTATGAGAGCTAACTATGGCTACACCTTC.

This CDR3 reads CASSAGAYTDTQYF. CDR3 nucleotides: TGTGCCAGCAGTGCGGGGGCCTACACAGATACGCAGTATTTT. The chain uses TRBV6-5 and TRBJ2-3; tentative D call: TRBD2 (7 bases). Germline V lookup: CDR1 MNHEY, CDR2 SVGAGI. Trimming stripped 5 bases from V and 2 bases from J, with 11 bases between. The CDR3 has 14 residues.

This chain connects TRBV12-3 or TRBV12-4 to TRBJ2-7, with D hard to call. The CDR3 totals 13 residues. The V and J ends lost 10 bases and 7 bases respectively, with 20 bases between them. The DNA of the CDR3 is TGTGCCATCTGCCAGGTACCATTAAATGAGCAGTACTTC. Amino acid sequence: CAICQVPLNEQYF.

CDR3 loop: CASSLEGGVPYEQYF. CDR3 sequence (DNA): TGTGCCAGCAGCTTGGAGGGAGGAGTACCCTACGAGCAGTACTTC. This sequence joins TRBV7-2 and TRBJ2-7; a possible D gene is TRBD2 (6 bases). Germline CDR1 reads SGHTA; CDR2 reads FQGNSA. Trimming shortened V by 3 bases and J by 2 bases, and 14 bases separated the two germline ends. This CDR3 spans 15 amino acids.

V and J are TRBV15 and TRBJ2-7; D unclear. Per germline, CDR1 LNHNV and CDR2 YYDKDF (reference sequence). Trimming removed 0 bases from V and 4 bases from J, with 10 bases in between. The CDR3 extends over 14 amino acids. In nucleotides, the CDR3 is TGTGCCACCAGCAGAGATCGGAACTCATACGAGCAGTACTTC. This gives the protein CATSRDRNSYEQYF. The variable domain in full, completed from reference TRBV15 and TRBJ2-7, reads DAMVIQNPRYQVTQFGKPVTLSCSQTLNHNVMYWYQQKSSQAPKLLFHYYDKDFNNEADTPDNFQSRRPNTSFCFLDIRSPGLGDTAMYLCATSRDRNSYEQYFGPGTRLTVT.

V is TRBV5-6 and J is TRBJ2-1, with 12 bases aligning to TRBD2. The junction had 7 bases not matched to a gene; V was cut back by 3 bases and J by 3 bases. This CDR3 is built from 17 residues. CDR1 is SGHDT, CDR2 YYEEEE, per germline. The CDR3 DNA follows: TGTGCCAGCAGCTGGGGCGCGACTAGCGGGGGCTACAATGAGCAGTTCTTC. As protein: CASSWGATSGGYNEQFF.